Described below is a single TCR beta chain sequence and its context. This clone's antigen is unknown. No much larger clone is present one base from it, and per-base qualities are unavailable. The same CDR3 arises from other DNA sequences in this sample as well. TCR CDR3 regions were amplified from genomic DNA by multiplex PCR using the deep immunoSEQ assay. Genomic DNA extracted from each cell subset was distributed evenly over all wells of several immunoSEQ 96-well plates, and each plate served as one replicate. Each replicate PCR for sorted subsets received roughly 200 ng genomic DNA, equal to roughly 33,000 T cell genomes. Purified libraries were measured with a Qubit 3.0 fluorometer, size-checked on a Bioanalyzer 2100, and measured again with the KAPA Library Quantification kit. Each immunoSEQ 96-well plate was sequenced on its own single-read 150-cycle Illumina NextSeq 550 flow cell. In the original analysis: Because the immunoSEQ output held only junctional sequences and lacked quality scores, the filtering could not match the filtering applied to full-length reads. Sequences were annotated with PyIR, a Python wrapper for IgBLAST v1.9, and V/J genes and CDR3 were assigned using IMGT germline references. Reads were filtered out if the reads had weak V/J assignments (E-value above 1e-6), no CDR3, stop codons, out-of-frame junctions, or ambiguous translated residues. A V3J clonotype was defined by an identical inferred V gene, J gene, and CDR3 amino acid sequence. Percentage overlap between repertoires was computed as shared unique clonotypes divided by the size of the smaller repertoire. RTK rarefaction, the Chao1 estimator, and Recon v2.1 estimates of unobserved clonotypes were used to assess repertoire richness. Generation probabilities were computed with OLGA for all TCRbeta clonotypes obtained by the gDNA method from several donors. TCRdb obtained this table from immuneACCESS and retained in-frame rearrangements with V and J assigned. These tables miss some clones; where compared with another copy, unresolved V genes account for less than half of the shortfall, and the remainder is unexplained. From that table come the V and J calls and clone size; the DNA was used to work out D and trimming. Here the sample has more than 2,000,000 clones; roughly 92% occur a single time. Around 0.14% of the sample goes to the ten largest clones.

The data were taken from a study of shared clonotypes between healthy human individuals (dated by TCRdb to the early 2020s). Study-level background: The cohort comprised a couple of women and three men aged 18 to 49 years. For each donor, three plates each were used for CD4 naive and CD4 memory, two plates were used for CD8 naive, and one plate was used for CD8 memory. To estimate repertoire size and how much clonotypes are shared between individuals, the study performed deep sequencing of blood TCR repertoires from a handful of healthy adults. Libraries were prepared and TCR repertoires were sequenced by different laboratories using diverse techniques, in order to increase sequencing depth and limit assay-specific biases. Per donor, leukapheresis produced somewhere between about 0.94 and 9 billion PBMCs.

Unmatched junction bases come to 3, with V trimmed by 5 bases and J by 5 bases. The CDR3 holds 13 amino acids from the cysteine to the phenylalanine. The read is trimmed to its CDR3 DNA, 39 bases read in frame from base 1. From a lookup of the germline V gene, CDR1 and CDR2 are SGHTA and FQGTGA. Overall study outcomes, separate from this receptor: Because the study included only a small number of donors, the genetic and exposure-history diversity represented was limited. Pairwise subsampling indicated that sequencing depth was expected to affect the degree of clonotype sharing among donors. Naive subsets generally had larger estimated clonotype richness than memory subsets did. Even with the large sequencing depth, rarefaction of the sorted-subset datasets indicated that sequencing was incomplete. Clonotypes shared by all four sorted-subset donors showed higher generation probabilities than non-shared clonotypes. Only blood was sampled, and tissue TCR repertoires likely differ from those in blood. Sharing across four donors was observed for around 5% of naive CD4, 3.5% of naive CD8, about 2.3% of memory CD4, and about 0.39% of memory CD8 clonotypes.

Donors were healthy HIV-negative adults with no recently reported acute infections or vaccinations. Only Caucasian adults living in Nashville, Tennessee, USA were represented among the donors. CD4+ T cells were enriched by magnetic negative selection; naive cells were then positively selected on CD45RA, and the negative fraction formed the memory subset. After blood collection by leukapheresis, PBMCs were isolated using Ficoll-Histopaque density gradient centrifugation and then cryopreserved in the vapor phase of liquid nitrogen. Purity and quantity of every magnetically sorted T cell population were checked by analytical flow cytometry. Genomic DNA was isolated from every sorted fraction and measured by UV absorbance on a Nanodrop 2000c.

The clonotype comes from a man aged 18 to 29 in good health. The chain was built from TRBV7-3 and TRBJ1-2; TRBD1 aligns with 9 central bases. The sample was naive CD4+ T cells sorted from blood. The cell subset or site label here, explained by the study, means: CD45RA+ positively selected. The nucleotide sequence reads TGTGCCAGCAGCCTGGGACAGGGTTATGGCTACACCTTC. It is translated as CASSLGQGYGYTF.